This T cell receptor (beta chain) emerged from a study of blood T cell repertoires in COVID-19. On the study more broadly: The United States, Italy and Spain were the sources of the acute and convalescent COVID-19 samples. Sources were T cells, B-cell-depleted T cells, or PBMCs; the material itself was cDNA or gDNA.

This CDR3 has 12 residues. With 4 bases removed from V and 10 bases from J, the gap between germline ends came to 9 bases. Germline V gene lookup returns CDR1 SGHRS and CDR2 YFSETQ. Original analysis: Cell counts per sample came from amplifying reference gene primers. Method: immunoSEQ multiplex PCR; TCRdb's copy keeps in-frame clones and lacks some. That table gives V, J and clone size, and the DNA gave D and trimming. The data contain fewer than 100,000 clones, 75% to 90% of them singletons. The source is a man in his 60s with acute or convalescent COVID-19. The chain uses TRBV5-1 and TRBJ1-6, with D possibly being TRBD1 (5 bases). Sequencing was carried out using peripheral blood. The DNA of the CDR3 is TGCGCCAGCAGCCCAGGGATGTCACCCCTCCACTTT. This gives the protein CASSPGMSPLHF.